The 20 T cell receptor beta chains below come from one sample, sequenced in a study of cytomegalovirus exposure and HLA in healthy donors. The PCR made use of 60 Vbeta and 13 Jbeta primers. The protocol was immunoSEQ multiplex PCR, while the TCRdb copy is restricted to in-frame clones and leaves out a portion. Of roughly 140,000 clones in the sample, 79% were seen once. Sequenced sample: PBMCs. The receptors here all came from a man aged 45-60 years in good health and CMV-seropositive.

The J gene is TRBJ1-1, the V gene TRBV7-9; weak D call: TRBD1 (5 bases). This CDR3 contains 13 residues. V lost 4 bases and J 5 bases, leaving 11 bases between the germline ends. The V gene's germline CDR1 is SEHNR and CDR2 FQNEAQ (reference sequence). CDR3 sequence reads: CASSSSGVTEAFF. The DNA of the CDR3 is TGTGCCAGCAGCTCTTCGGGGGTAACTGAAGCTTTCTTT.

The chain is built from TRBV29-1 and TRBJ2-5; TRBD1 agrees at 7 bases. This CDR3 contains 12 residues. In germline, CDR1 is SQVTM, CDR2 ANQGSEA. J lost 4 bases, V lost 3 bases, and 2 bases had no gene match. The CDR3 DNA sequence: TGCAGCGTTGATCGACAGGGAGAGACCCAGTACTTC. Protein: CSVDRQGETQYF.

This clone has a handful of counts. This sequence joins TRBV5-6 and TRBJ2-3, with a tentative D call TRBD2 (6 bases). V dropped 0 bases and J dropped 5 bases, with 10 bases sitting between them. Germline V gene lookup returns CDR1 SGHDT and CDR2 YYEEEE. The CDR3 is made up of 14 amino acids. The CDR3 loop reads CASSLDLGGDTQYF. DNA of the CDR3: TGTGCCAGCAGCTTGGACCTGGGAGGAGATACGCAGTATTTT.

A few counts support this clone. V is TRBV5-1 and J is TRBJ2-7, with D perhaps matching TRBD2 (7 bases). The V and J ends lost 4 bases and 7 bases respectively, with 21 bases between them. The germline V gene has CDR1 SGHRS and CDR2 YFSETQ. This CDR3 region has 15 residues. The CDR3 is CASSRLGGPLREQYF. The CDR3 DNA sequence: TGCGCCAGCAGCCGTTTGGGGGGGCCCCTTAGGGAGCAGTACTTC.

The CDR3: CASSLGGVSYNEQFF. Written as DNA, the CDR3 is TGTGCCAGCAGCTTAGGCGGGGTCTCCTACAATGAGCAGTTCTTC. This chain connects TRBV11-1 to TRBJ2-1; TRBD2 is a possible D gene (6 bases). Germline V gene lookup returns CDR1 SGHAT and CDR2 FQDESV (reference sequence). Deletions cut 1 base from V and 0 bases from J, with 7 bases between. The length of the CDR3 is 15 residues.

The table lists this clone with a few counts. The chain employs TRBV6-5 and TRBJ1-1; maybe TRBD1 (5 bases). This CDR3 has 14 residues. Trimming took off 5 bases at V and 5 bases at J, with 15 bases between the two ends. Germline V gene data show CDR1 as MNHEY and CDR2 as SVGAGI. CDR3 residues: CASSVQGRGTEAFF. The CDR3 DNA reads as TGTGCCAGCAGTGTTCAGGGTAGAGGAACTGAAGCTTTCTTT.

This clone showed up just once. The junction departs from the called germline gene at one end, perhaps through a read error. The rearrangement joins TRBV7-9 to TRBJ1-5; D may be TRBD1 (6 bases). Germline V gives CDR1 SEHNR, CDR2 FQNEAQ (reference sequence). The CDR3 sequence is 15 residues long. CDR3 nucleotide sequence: TGTTCCAGCAGCTTAGGGGGGCGGAGCAATCAGCCCCAGCATTTT. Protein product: CSSSLGGRSNQPQHF. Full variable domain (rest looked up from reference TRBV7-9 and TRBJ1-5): DTGVSQNPRHKITKRGQNVTFRCDPISEHNRLYWYRQTLGQGPEFLTYFQNEAQLEKSRLLSDRFSAERPKGSFSTLEIQRTEQGDSAMYLCSSSLGGRSNQPQHFGDGTRLSIL.

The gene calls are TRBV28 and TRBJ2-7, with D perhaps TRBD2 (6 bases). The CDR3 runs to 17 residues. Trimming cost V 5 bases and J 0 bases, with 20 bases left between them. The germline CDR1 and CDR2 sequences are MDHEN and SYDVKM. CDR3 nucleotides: TGTGCCAGCAGTATAACCGGTCTTCGGGAGCTCTCCTACGAGCAGTACTTC. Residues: CASSITGLRELSYEQYF.

CDR3 in amino acids: CASSSGTVQETQYF. CDR3 DNA sequence: TGTGCCAGCAGCTCGGGGACAGTTCAAGAGACCCAGTACTTC. The chain carries TRBV7-9 and TRBJ2-5; 7 nucleotides agree with TRBD1. The J segment lost 2 bases and the V segment lost 4 bases, leaving 4 bases of the junction unmatched. CDR3 size: 14 residues. Germline V gives CDR1 SEHNR, CDR2 FQNEAQ (reference sequence).

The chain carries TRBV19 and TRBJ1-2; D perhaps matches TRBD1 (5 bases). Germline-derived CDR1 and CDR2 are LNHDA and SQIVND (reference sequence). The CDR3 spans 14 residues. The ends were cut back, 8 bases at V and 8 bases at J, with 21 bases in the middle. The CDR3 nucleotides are TGTGCCAGTTCCCCGAACAGGCCGTTGCGGGGCTACACCTTC. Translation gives CASSPNRPLRGYTF.

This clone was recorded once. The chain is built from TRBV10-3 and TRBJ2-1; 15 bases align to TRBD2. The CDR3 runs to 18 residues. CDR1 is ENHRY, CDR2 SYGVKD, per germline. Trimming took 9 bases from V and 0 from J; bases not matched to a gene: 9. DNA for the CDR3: TGTGCCATTCTCGGACTAGCGGGAGGGCAAGGCTCCTACAATGAGCAGTTCTTC. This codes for CAILGLAGGQGSYNEQFF.

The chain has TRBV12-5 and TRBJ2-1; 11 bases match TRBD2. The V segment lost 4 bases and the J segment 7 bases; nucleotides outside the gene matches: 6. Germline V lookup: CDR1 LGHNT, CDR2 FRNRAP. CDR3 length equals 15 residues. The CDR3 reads CASGSTSGTQNEQFF. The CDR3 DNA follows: TGTGCTAGTGGTTCGACTAGCGGGACACAAAATGAGCAGTTCTTC.

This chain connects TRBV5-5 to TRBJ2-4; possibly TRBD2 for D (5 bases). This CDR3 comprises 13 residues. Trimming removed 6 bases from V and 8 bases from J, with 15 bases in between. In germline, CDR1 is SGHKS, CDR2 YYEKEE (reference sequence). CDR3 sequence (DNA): TGTGCCAGCACCGAAGTACGGGGTCACATTCAGTACTTC. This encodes CASTEVRGHIQYF.

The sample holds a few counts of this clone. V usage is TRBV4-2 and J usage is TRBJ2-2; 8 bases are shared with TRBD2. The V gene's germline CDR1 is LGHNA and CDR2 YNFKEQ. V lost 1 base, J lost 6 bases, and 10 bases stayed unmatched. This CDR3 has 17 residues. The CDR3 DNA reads TGTGCCAGCAGCCAAGTCGTATCGGGAGCGGGAGCCGGGGAGCTGTTTTTT. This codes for CASSQVVSGAGAGELFF.

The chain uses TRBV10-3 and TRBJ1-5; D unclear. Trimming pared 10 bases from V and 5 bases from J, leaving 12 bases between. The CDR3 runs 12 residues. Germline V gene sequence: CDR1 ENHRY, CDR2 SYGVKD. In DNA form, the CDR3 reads TGTGCCAGCGGGCCGTTTGATCAGCCCCAGCATTTT. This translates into CASGPFDQPQHF.

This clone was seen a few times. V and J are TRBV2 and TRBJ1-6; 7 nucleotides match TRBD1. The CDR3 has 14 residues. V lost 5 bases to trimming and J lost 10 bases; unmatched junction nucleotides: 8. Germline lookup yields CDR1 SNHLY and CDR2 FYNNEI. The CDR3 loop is CASSQFRGESPLHF. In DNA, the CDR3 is TGTGCCAGCAGTCAGTTCAGGGGGGAATCACCCCTCCACTTT.

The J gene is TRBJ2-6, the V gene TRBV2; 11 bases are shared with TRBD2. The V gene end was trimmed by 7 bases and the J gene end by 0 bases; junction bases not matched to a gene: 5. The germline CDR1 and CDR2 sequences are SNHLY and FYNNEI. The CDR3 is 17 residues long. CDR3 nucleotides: TGTGCCAGCACCAAGACTAGCGGGGCCTCTGGGGCCAACGTCCTGACTTTC. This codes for CASTKTSGASGANVLTF. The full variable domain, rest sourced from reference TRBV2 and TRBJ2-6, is EPEVTQTPSHQVTQMGQEVILRCVPISNHLYFYWYRQILGQKVEFLVSFYNNEISEKSEIFDDQFSVERPDGSNFTLKIRSTKLEDSAMYFCASTKTSGASGANVLTFGAGSRLTVL.

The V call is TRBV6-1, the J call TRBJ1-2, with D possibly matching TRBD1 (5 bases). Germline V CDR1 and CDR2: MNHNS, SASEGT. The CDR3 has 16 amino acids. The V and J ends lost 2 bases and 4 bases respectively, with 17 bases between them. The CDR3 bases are TGTGCCAGCAGTGAATTGGGCAGGGTTTTTTTCTATGGCTACACCTTC. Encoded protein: CASSELGRVFFYGYTF.

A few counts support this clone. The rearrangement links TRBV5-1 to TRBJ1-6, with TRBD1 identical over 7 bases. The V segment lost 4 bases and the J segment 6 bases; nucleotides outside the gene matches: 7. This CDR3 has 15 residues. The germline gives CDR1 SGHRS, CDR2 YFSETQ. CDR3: CASSGSGTANSPLHF. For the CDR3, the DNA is TGCGCCAGCAGCGGCTCCGGGACAGCTAATTCACCCCTCCACTTT.

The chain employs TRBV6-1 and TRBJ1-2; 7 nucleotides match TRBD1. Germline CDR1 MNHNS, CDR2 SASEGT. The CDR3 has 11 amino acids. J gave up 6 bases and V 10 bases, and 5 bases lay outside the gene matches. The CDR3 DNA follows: TGTGCCATCCGGCAGGGGGATGGCTACACCTTC. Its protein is CAIRQGDGYTF.